This TCR beta chain was profiled in a study of blood T cells in healthy people across ages (dated by TCRdb to the mid-2010s). Looking at the study overall: In model experiments, template switching captured roughly one uniquely barcoded TCR beta cDNA molecule for every two T cells. Donors were grouped into four age groups: young (average approximately 15 years), middle-aged (roughly 37), aged (62) and long-lived (around 82). The study analyzed two additional independent replicas of 1 million unique cDNA reads from the same blood draw for two donors, one aged 18 to 29 and one aged 80 or older. Using deep sequencing normalized with unique cDNA molecular identifiers, the study measured how TCR beta repertoire diversity changes with age. To avoid experimental bias, donors of different ages were spread randomly across the sequencing lanes. Points the paper makes about the study in general: Compared with the aged group, the long-lived group had more naive CD4+ T cells, fewer expanded clones and increased TCR diversity, suggesting age selection. Because profiling used bulk unsorted PBMCs, naive and antigen-experienced compartments could not be compared conclusively. Estimates of total diversity based on one million sequenced T cells were regarded as lower bounds and as underestimates. Because the CMV infection status of the donors was unknown, age-related changes in expanded clonotypes may potentially have been confounded. As age increased, observed TCR beta diversity per million T cells dropped in a roughly linear way, and a significant reduction was already evident by age 40. The percentage of naive T cells measured by flow cytometry correlated strongly with observed TCR beta diversity.

Libraries were prepared through 5' RACE. Sequenced using an Illumina HiSeq 2500. A second PCR of about 6 to 11 cycles was performed with a sample-barcoded 5' primer and a J-beta primer mix. Each TCR beta cDNA molecule received a unique molecular identifier from a template-switch 5' adaptor carrying 12 random nucleotides. Each sample yielded at least 3 million CDR3-containing paired-end reads. The Mint cDNA synthesis kit, primed by a TRBC-specific oligonucleotide, was used to synthesize first-strand cDNA from all RNA. Following uracil-DNA glycosylase treatment, a first 18-cycle PCR with universal primers M1SS and BC2_uni_R was performed on all cDNA. On the authors' methods: Normalization of each sample was performed by random selection of 1 million high-quality reads, each carrying a distinct molecular identifier. Instead of being binned into consensus sequences, reads that shared molecular identifiers were thrown out. MiTCR, run with a Q25 quality threshold and the strictest error-elimination algorithm, handled CDR3 identification, clonotype clustering and error correction. A nonparametric unseen species model with Euler transformation was used to estimate a lower bound on total TCR beta diversity. TCRdb cleaned the public reads at Q25 with fastp, built clones with MiXCR and kept in-frame beta chains. Each entry is one CDR3 protein sequence, shown with its most common DNA and genes. TCRdb's processing, not the authors', yielded these V and J calls. The sample contains more than 800,000 distinct CDR3 sequences, 29% of them found a single time. The ten largest make up roughly 17% of the sample.

Looking up the germline V gene yields CDR1 KGHSH and CDR2 LQKENI. The CDR3 runs 16 amino acids, cysteine and phenylalanine included. The read is trimmed to its CDR3 DNA, 48 bases read in frame from base 1. V trim: 4 bases; J trim: 4 bases; unmatched bases: 8. In regard to this clonotype: The specificity of this receptor is unknown. One base away there is no much larger clone; base qualities are not given.

Donors were 39 systemically healthy Caucasian individuals from Russia aged roughly 6 to 100 years. Each donor gave approximately 10 milliliters of peripheral blood, collected into EDTA-treated Vacutainer tubes. Ficoll-Paque density-gradient centrifugation was used to isolate PBMCs, with at least 7 million obtained per sample. Total RNA, at least 5 micrograms per sample, was extracted from PBMCs with Trizol reagent. The percentages of naive CD45RAhigh/CD27high T cells were determined by flow cytometry on a PBMC aliquot from every donor. The TCR was taken from a woman of 80 years or more in good health. The V and J segments used are TRBV18 and TRBJ1-2; TRBD1 lines up with 11 middle nucleotides. The material sequenced was blood. The CDR3 region: CASSRVGQGAFYGYTF. The nucleotides are TGTGCCAGCTCACGAGTTGGACAGGGGGCTTTCTATGGCTACACCTTC.